What follows describes a single T cell receptor beta chain. One end of the junction is discordant with germline, which a read error may explain. This entry comes from a study of blood T cell repertoires in COVID-19. Original data processing: It was from reference gene primer amplification that nucleated cell counts were estimated. Repertoires were generated with immunoSEQ multiplex PCR, while TCRdb's copy carries only in-frame clones and drops some. That table is the source of V, J and clone size, and D and trimming were worked out from the DNA. The sample carries about 59,000 clones, about four fifths recorded once. CDR3 size: 14 residues. The germline V gene has CDR1 MNHNS and CDR2 SASEGT.

The receptor comes from an elderly woman with acute or convalescent COVID-19. Sequencing was performed on peripheral blood. This sequence joins TRBV6-1 and TRBJ1-3; D gene ambiguous. The CDR3 DNA reads as TGTGCCAGCAGGGAAGGCGGATCTGGAAACACCATATATTTT. It encodes CASREGGSGNTIYF.